The clone carrying this TCR beta chain was observed a handful of times. Here immunoSEQ multiplex PCR was the method, and the copy in TCRdb shows in-frame clones only, minus some. The sample holds roughly 300,000 clones; around 85% are singletons and the top ten take 2.5%. This specimen belongs to a study of blood T cell repertoires in COVID-19. Trimming shortened V by 2 bases and J by 3 bases, and 15 bases separated the two germline ends. Germline values: CDR1 SGHDT, CDR2 YYEEEE. The CDR3 extends over 16 amino acids. This TCR was sampled from a woman between 50 and 59 years old who had recovered from COVID-19. The specimen was PBMCs or T cells enriched from blood (not recorded which). The genes are TRBV5-6 and TRBJ1-3; tentatively, D is TRBD1 (5 bases). CDR3 region: CASSLGASHFGNTIYF. The CDR3 DNA is TGTGCCAGCAGCTTAGGGGCCTCTCATTTTGGAAACACCATATATTTT.